This T cell receptor (beta chain) was recovered during a study of T cells in Graves' hyperthyroidism and ophthalmopathy. The V gene lost 6 bases and the J gene lost 1 base, with 21 bases spanning the gap. In germline, CDR1 is DFQATT, CDR2 SNEGSKA (reference sequence). The CDR3 extends over 16 amino acids. Study-wide findings and caveats: By a 13 V-J model, ophthalmopathy was set apart from stable hyperthyroidism. Among thyroid clonotypes expanded above 0.001, most also appeared in blood.

Amplification yielded TCR beta CDR3 regions, with RNA transcripts as the source. The study used the HTBI primer set for a first-round RT-PCR of the TCR CDR3. TCRdb itself ran the multiplex PCR reads through MiXCR, one entry per CDR3 protein. The sample includes 300,000 to 450,000 distinct CDR3 sequences, 13% to 15% of them seen just once. This clonotype was seen ten or more times. Its antigen is unidentified. Uncontrolled infection, other autoimmune disease, pregnancy and lactation each barred patients from inclusion. The TCR was taken from a woman aged 25-40 years with Graves' ophthalmopathy. The sample taken for sequencing was blood. The chain couples TRBV20-1 to TRBJ1-1; D uncertain. CDR3 region: CSAPGPPGSGNTEAFF. CDR3 nucleotide sequence: TGCAGTGCACCCGGACCGCCTGGCTCCGGGAACACTGAAGCTTTCTTT.